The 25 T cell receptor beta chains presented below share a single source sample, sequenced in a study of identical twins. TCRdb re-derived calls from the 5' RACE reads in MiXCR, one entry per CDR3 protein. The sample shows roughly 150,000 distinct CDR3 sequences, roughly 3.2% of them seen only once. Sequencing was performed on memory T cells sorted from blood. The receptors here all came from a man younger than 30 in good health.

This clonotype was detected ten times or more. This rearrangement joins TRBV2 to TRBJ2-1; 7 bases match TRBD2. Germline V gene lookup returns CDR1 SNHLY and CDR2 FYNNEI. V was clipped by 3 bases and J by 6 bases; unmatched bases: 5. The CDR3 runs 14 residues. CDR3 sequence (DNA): TGTGCCAGCAGTGATTGGACTAGGACCAATGAGCAGTTCTTC. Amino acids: CASSDWTRTNEQFF. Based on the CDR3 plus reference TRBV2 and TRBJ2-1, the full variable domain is EPEVTQTPSHQVTQMGQEVILRCVPISNHLYFYWYRQILGQKVEFLVSFYNNEISEKSEIFDDQFSVERPDGSNFTLKIRSTKLEDSAMYFCASSDWTRTNEQFFGPGTRLTVL.

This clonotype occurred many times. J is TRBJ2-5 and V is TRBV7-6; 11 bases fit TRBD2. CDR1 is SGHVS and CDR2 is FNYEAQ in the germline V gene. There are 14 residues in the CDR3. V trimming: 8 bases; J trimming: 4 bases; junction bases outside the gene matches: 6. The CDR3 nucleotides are TGTGCCAGCGGAATTCTAGCGGGAGGAGAGACCCAGTACTTC. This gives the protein CASGILAGGETQYF. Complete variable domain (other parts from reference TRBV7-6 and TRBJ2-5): GAGVSQSPRYKVTKRGQDVALRCDPISGHVSLYWYRQALGQGPEFLTYFNYEAQQDKSGLPNDRFSAERPEGSISTLTIQRTEQRDSAMYRCASGILAGGETQYFGPGTRLLVL.

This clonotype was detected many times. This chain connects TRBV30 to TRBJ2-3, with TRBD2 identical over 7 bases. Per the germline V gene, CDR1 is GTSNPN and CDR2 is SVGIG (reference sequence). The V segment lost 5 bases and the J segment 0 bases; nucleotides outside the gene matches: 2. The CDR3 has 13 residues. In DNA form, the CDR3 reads TGTGCCTGGGGGACTACTAGCACAGATACGCAGTATTTT. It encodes CAWGTTSTDTQYF.

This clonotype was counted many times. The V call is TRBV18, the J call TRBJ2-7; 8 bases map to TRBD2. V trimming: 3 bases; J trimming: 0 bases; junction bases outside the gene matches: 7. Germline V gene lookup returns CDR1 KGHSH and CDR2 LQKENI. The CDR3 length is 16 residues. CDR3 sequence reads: CASSPPGGTSSYEQYF. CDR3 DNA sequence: TGTGCCAGCTCACCCCCGGGAGGGACAAGCTCCTACGAGCAGTACTTC. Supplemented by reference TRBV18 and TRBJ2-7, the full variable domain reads NAGVMQNPRHLVRRRGQEARLRCSPMKGHSHVYWYRQLPEEGLKFMVYLQKENIIDESGMPKERFSAEFPKEGPSILRIQQVVRGDSAAYFCASSPPGGTSSYEQYFGPGTRLTVT.

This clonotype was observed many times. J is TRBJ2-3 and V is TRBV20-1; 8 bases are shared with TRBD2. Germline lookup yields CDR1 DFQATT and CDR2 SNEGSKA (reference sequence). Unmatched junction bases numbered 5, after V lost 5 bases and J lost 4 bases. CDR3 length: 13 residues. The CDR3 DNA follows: TGCAGTGCTGGGAGAGCGGGAGCAGATACGCAGTATTTT. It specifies CSAGRAGADTQYF.

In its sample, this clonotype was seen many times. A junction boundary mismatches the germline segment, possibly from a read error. The CDR3 sequence: CASSLGVPSGRGRPIF. CDR3 DNA sequence: TGTGCCAGCAGCTTAGGGGTGCCTAGCGGGAGGGGTCGCCCTATCTTC. The chain recombines TRBV7-6 with TRBJ2-1; 12 nucleotides match TRBD2. This CDR3 has 16 residues. CDR1 is SGHVS, CDR2 FNYEAQ, per germline.

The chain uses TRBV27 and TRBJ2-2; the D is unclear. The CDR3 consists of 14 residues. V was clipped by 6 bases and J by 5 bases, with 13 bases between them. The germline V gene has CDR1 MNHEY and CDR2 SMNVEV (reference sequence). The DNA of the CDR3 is TGTGCCAGCAGCTTTACATTCTTGACCGGGGAGCTGTTTTTT. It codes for CASSFTFLTGELFF.

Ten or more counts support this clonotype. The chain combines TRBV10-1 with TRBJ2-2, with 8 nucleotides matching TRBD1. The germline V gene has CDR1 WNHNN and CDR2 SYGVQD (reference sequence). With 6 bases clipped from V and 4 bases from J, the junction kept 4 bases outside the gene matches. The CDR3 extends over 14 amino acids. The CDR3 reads CASRRDRTTGELFF. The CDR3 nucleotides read TGCGCCAGCAGGCGGGACAGGACCACCGGGGAGCTGTTTTTT.

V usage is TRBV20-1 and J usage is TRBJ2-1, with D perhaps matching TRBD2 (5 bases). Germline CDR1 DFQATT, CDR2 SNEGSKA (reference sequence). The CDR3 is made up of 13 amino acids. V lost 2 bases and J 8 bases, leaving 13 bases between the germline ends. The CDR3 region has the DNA TGCAGTGCTAGAAGTTCTACTAGGGATGAGCAGTTCTTC. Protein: CSARSSTRDEQFF.

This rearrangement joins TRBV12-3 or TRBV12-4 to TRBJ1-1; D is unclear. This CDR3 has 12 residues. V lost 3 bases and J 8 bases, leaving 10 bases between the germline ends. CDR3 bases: TGTGCCAGCAGTTTGCGTCATGGAGAAGCTTTCTTT. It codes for CASSLRHGEAFF.

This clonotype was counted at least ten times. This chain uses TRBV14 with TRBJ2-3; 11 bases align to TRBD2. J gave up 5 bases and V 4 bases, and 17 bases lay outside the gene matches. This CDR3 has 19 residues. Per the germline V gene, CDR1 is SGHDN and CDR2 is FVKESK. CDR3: CASSLDPGLAEPHVDTQYF. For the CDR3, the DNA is TGTGCCAGCAGCCTTGATCCGGGACTAGCGGAGCCCCACGTAGATACGCAGTATTTT.

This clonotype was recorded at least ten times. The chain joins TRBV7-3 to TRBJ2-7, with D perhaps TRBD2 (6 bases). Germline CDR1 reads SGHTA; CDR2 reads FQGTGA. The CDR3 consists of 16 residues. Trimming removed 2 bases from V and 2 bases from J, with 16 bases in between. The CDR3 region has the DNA TGTGCCAGCAGCTTAGACAAAGGGGAGGAAACCTACGAGCAGTACTTC. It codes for CASSLDKGEETYEQYF.

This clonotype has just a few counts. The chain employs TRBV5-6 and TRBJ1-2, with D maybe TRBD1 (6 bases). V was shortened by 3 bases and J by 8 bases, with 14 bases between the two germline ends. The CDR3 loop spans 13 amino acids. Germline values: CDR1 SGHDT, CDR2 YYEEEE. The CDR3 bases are TGTGCCAGCAGCTCCCTGGGGGGCAGGGGCTACACCTTC. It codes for CASSSLGGRGYTF. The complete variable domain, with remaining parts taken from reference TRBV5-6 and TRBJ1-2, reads DAGVTQSPTHLIKTRGQQVTLRCSPKSGHDTVSWYQQALGQGPQFIFQYYEEEERQRGNFPDRFSGHQFPNYSSELNVNALLLGDSALYLCASSSLGGRGYTFGSGTRLTVV.

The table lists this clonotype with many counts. This CDR3 is CASSNLRGGIYGYTF. The CDR3 coding sequence is TGTGCCAGCAGCAACTTGAGAGGGGGCATCTATGGCTACACCTTC. The gene calls are TRBV11-2 and TRBJ1-2; 7 positions agree with TRBD1. CDR3 length: 15 residues. Germline V gene lookup returns CDR1 SGHAT and CDR2 FQNNGV. The ends lost 5 bases at V and 4 bases at J; junction bases unmatched: 10.

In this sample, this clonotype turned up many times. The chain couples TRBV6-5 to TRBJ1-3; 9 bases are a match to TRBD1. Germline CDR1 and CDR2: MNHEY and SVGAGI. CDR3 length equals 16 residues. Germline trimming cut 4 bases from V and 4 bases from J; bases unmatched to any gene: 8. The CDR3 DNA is TGTGCCAGCAGTTCGGACAGGGGAAAGGGAGGAAACACCATATATTTT. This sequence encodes CASSSDRGKGGNTIYF.

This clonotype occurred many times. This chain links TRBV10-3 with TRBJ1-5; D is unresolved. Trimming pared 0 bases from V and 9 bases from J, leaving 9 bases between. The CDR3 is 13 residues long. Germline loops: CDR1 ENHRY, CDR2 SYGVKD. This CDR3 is CAISESPKLPQHF. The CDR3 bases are TGTGCCATCAGTGAGTCACCGAAACTGCCCCAGCATTTT.

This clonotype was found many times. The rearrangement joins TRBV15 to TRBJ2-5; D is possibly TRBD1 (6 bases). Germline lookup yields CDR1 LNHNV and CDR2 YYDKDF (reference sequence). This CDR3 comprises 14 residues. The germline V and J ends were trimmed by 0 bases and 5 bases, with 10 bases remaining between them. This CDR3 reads CATSRDRDKETQYF. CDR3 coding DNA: TGTGCCACCAGCAGAGATAGGGACAAGGAGACCCAGTACTTC.

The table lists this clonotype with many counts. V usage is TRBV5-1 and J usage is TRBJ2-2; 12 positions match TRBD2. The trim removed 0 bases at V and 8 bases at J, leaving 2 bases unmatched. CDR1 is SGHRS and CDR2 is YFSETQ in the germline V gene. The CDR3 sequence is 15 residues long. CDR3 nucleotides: TGCGCCAGCAGCTTGGGACTAGCGGGAGAAGGGGAGCTGTTTTTT. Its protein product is CASSLGLAGEGELFF.

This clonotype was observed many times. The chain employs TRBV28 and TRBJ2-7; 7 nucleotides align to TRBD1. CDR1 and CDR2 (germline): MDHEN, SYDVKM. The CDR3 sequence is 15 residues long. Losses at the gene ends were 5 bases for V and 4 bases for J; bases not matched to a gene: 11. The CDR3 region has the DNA TGTGCCAGCAGTGAGACCGGGACAGCAAAATACGAGCAGTACTTC. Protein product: CASSETGTAKYEQYF. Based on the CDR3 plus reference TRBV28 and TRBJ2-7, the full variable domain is DVKVTQSSRYLVKRTGEKVFLECVQDMDHENMFWYRQDPGLGLRLIYFSYDVKMKEKGDIPEGYSVSREKKERFSLILESASTNQTSMYLCASSETGTAKYEQYFGPGTRLTVT.

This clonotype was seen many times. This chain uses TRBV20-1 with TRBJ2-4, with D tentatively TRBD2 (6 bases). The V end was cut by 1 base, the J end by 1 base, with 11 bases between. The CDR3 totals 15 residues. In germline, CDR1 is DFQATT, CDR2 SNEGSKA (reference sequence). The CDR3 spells CSARVWGEAKNIQYF. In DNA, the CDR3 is TGCAGTGCTAGAGTTTGGGGGGAGGCCAAAAACATTCAGTACTTC.

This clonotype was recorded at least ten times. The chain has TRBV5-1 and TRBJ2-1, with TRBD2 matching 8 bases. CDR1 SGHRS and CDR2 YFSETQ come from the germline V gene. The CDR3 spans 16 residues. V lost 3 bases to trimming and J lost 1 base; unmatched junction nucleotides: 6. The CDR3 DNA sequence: TGCGCCAGCAGCTCGCTAGCGGGCCGATCCTACAATGAGCAGTTCTTC. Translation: CASSSLAGRSYNEQFF.

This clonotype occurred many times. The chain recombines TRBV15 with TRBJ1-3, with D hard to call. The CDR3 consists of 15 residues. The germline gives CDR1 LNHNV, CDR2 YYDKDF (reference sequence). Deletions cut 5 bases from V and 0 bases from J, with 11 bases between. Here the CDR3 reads CATSAPSSSGNTIYF. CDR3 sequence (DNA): TGTGCCACCAGCGCCCCTAGTAGCTCTGGAAACACCATATATTTT.

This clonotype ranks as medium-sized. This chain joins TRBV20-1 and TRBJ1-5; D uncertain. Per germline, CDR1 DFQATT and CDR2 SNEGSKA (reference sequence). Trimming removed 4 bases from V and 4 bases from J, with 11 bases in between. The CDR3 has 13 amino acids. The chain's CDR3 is CSAITDRNQPQHF. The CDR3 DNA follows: TGCAGTGCTATAACCGACCGTAATCAGCCCCAGCATTTT.

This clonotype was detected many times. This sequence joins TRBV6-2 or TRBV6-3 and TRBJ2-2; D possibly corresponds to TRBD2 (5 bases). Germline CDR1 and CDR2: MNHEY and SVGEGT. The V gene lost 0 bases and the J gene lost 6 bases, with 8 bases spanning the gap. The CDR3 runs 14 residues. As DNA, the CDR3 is TGTGCCAGCAGTTACTCGACTACAGCCGGGGAGCTGTTTTTT. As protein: CASSYSTTAGELFF.

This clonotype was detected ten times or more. In nucleotides, the CDR3 is TGTGCCAGCAGCTTGGTGGGGGCCGGGAATGAGCAGTTCTTC. Amino acids: CASSLVGAGNEQFF. This chain joins TRBV7-2 and TRBJ2-1, with D maybe TRBD1 (6 bases). Trimming removed 3 bases at V and 7 bases at J, with 13 bases between. The CDR3 consists of 14 residues. CDR1 is SGHTA, CDR2 FQGNSA, per germline.